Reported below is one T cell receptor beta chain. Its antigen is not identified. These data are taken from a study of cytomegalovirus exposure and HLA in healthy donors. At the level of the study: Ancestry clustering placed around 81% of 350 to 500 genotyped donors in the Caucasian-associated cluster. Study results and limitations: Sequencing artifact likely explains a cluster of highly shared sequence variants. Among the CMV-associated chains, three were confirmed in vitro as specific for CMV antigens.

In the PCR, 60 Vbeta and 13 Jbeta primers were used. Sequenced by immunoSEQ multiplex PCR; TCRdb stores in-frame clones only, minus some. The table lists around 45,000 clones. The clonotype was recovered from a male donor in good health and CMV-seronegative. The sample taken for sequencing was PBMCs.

The CDR3 DNA reads as TGCGCCAGCAGTGACCAGATCTTGCGGTCGGATGGCTACACCTTC. This sequence encodes CASSDQILRSDGYTF. The V gene is TRBV10-2, the J gene TRBJ1-2, with unresolved D. V dropped 3 bases and J dropped 6 bases, with 17 bases sitting between them. Per germline, CDR1 WSHSY and CDR2 SAAADI. This CDR3 comprises 15 residues.